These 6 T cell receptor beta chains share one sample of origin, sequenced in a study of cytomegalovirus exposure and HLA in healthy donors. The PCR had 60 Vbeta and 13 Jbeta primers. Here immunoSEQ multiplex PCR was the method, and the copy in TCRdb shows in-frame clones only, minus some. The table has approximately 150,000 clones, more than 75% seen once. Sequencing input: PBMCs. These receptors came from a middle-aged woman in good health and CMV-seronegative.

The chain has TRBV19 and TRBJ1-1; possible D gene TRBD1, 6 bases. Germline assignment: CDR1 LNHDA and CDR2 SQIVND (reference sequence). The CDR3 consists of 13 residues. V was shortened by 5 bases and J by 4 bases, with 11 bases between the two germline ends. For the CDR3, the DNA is TGTGCCAGTAGTTTAGGACAGCTCACTGAAGCTTTCTTT. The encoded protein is CASSLGQLTEAFF.

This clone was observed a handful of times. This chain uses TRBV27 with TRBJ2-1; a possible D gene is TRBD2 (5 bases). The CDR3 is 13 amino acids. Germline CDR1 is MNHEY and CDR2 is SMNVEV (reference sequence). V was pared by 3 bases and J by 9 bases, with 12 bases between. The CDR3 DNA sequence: TGTGCCAGCAGTTTTTCCGGGGTTTTTGAGCAGTTCTTC. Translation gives CASSFSGVFEQFF.

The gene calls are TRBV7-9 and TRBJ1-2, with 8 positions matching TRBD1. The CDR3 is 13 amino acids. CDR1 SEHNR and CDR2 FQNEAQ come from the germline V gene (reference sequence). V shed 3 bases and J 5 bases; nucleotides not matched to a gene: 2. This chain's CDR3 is CASSFGTGYGYTF. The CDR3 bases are TGTGCCAGCAGCTTCGGGACAGGTTATGGCTACACCTTC.

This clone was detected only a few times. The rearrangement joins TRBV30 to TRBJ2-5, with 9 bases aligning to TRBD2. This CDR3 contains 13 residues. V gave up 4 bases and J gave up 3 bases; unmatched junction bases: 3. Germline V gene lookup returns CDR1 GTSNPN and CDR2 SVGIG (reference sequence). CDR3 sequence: CAWKVAGEETQYF. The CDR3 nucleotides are TGTGCCTGGAAGGTAGCGGGGGAAGAGACCCAGTACTTC. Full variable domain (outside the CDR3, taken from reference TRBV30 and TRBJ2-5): SQTIHQWPATLVQPVGSPLSLECTVEGTSNPNLYWYRQAAGRGLQLLFYSVGIGQISSEVPQNLSASRPQDRQFILSSKKLLLSDSGFYLCAWKVAGEETQYFGPGTRLLVL.

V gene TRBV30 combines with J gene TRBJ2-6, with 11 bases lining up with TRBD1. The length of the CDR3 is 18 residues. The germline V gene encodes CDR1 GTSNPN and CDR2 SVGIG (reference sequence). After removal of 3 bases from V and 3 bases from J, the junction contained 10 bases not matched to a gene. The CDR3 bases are TGTGCCTGGAGCGGGGGGACAGGGGGTTCCCGTGGGGCCAACGTCCTGACTTTC. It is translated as CAWSGGTGGSRGANVLTF.

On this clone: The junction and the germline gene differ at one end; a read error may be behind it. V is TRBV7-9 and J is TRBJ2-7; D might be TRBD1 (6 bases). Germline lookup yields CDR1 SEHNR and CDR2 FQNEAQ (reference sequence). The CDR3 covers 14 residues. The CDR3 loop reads CSSSFGQGSYEQYF. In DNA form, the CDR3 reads TGTTCCAGCAGCTTTGGGCAGGGGTCCTACGAGCAGTACTTC. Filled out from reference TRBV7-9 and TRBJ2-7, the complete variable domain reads DTGVSQNPRHKITKRGQNVTFRCDPISEHNRLYWYRQTLGQGPEFLTYFQNEAQLEKSRLLSDRFSAERPKGSFSTLEIQRTEQGDSAMYLCSSSFGQGSYEQYFGPGTRLTVT.